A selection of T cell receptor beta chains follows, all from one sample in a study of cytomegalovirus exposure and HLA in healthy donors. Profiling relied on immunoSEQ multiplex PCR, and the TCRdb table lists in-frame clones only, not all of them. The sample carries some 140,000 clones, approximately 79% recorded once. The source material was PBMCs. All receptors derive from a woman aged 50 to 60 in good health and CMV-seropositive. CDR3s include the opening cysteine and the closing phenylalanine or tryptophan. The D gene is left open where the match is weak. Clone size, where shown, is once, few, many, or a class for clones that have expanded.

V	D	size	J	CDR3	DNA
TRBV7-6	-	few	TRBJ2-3	CASSPGRGLTSTDTQYF	TGTGCCAGCAGCCCTGGGCGGGGGCTTACTAGCACAGATACGCAGTATTTT
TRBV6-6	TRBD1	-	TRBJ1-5	CASSTPGQGIQPQHF	TGTGCCAGCAGTACCCCGGGACAGGGGATTCAGCCCCAGCATTTT
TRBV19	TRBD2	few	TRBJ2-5	CASSRLAGGPETQYF	TGTGCCAGTAGCAGACTAGCGGGGGGGCCGGAGACCCAGTACTTC
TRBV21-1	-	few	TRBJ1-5	CASRKEGRDSQPQHF	TGTGCCAGCAGGAAAGAGGGCCGGGACAGTCAGCCCCAGCATTTT
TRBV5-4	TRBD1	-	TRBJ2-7	CASSLDGTGGYEQYF	TGTGCCAGCAGCTTGGACGGGACAGGGGGCTACGAGCAGTACTTC
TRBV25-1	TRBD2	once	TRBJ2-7	CASSEYGSGPSEQYF	TGTGCCAGCAGTGAATATGGTAGCGGGCCCTCCGAGCAGTACTTC
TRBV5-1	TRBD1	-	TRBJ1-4	CASSNTGEVGEKLFF	TGCGCCAGCAGCAATACAGGGGAGGTTGGGGAAAAACTGTTTTTT
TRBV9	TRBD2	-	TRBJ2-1	CASSVGLAGGRVEQFF	TGTGCCAGCAGCGTTGGACTAGCGGGGGGGCGGGTTGAGCAGTTCTTC
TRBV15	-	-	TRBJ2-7	CATSRDPGGSYEQYF	TGTGCCACCAGCAGAGATCCCGGGGGTTCCTACGAGCAGTACTTC
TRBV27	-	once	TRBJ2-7	CASRRPSSGEQYF	TGTGCCAGCAGGCGGCCGTCGAGCGGGGAGCAGTACTTC
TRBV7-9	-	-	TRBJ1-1	CSSSLGGNTEAFF	TGTTCCAGCAGCTTAGGAGGGAACACTGAAGCTTTCTTT
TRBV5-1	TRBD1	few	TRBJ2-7	CASSLGTGQGTYEQYF	TGCGCCAGCAGCTTGGGGACCGGACAGGGGACGTACGAGCAGTACTTC
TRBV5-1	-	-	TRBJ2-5	CASSLRRSPTSETQYF	TGCGCCAGCAGCTTGCGGCGGTCCCCCACATCGGAGACCCAGTACTTC
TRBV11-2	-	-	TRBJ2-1	CASSKEPGVYNEQFF	TGTGCCAGCAGCAAAGAGCCAGGGGTCTACAATGAGCAGTTCTTC
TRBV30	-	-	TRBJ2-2	CAQGAGNTGELFF	TGTGCCCAAGGAGCGGGGAACACCGGGGAGCTGTTTTTT
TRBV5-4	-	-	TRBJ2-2	CASSWTGAGELFF	TGTGCCAGCAGCTGGACCGGGGCCGGGGAGCTGTTTTTT
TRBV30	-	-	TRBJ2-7	CAARGSYEQYF	TGTGCCGCCCGGGGGAGTTACGAGCAGTACTTC
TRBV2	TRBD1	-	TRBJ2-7	CASSDRTGSPEQYF	TGTGCCAGCAGTGACAGGACAGGGTCTCCCGAGCAGTACTTC
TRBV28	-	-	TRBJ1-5	CASSRGNQPQHF	TGTGCCAGCAGTCGGGGCAATCAGCCCCAGCATTTT
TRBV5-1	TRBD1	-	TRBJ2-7	CASSPGTGGYEQYF	TGCGCCAGCAGCCCCGGGACAGGGGGCTACGAGCAGTACTTC
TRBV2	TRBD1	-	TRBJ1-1	CASILQGSGTEAFF	TGTGCCAGCATCCTACAGGGGAGTGGAACTGAAGCTTTCTTT
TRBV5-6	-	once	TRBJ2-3	CASSFSGASDTQYF	TGTGCCAGCAGCTTCTCGGGAGCGTCAGATACGCAGTATTTT
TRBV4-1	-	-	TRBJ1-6	CASSQDTTGVNSPLHF	TGCGCCAGCAGCCAAGATACTACGGGGGTTAATTCACCCCTCCACTTT
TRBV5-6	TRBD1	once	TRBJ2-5	CASSLENRGLYQETQYF	TGTGCCAGCAGCTTGGAAAACAGGGGATTGTACCAAGAGACCCAGTACTTC
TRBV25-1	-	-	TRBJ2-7	CASSENSFSYEQYF	TGTGCCAGCAGTGAAAACAGTTTCTCCTACGAGCAGTACTTC
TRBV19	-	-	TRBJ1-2	CASSTMVNYGYTF	TGTGCCAGTAGCACAATGGTCAACTATGGCTACACCTTC
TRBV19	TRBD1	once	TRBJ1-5	CATDRVGQPQHF	TGTGCCACTGACAGGGTAGGTCAGCCCCAGCATTTT
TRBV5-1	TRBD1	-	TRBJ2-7	CASSPGTEVYEQYF	TGCGCCAGCAGCCCCGGGACAGAAGTCTACGAGCAGTACTTC
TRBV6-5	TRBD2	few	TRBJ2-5	CASNPRGGEQETQYF	TGTGCCAGCAACCCTCGGGGGGGGGAGCAAGAGACCCAGTACTTC
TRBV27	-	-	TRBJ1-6	CASSLPGGGSPLHF	TGTGCCAGCAGTTTACCGGGAGGGGGTTCACCCCTCCACTTT
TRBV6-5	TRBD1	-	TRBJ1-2	CASRTGGAYGYTF	TGTGCCAGCAGAACAGGGGGCGCATATGGCTACACCTTC
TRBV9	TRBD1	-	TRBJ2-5	CASSVRQGGETQYF	TGTGCCAGCAGCGTACGACAGGGTGGAGAGACCCAGTACTTC
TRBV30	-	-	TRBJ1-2	CAWSGRGGGYGYTF	TGTGCCTGGAGTGGTAGAGGCGGGGGCTATGGCTACACCTTC
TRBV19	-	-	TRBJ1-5	CASSQTGQLNQPQHF	TGTGCCAGTAGCCAGACGGGTCAGCTCAATCAGCCCCAGCATTTT
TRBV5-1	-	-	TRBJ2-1	CASSLDPTYNEQFF	TGCGCCAGCAGCTTGGACCCCACTTACAATGAGCAGTTCTTC
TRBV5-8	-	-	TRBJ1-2	CASSLDGRQEERTF	TGTGCCAGCAGCTTGGACGGTAGACAGGAGGAACGCACCTTC
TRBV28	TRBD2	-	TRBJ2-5	CASSLLLAGGHETQYF	TGTGCCAGCAGTTTGCTCCTAGCGGGGGGGCATGAGACCCAGTACTTC
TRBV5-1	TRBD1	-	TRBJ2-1	CASSWTPGQGASYNEQFF	TGCGCCAGCAGCTGGACCCCGGGACAGGGGGCCAGTTACAATGAGCAGTTCTTC
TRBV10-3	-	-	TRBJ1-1	CAIRALNTEAFF	TGTGCCATCAGGGCTCTGAACACTGAAGCTTTCTTT
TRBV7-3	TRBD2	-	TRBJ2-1	CASSSGTRQFF	TGTGCCAGCAGCTCCGGGACTAGGCAGTTCTTC
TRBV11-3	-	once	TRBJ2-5	CASSRDSRNEQETQYF	TGTGCCAGCAGCCGCGACTCCCGAAATGAACAAGAGACCCAGTACTTC
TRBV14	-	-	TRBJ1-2	CASSQAQGPFSGYTF	TGTGCCAGCAGCCAAGCGCAGGGGCCCTTTAGTGGCTACACCTTC
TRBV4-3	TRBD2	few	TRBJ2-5	CASSQSTAPGGHQETQYF	TGCGCCAGCAGCCAATCTACGGCGCCGGGAGGACACCAAGAGACCCAGTACTTC
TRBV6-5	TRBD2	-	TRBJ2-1	CASSLRGGLYNEQFF	TGTGCCAGCAGCCTACGGGGGGGCCTCTACAATGAGCAGTTCTTC
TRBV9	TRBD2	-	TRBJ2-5	CASSVGGGTSGGVGETQYF	TGTGCCAGCAGCGTAGGGGGAGGGACTAGCGGGGGGGTAGGGGAGACCCAGTACTTC